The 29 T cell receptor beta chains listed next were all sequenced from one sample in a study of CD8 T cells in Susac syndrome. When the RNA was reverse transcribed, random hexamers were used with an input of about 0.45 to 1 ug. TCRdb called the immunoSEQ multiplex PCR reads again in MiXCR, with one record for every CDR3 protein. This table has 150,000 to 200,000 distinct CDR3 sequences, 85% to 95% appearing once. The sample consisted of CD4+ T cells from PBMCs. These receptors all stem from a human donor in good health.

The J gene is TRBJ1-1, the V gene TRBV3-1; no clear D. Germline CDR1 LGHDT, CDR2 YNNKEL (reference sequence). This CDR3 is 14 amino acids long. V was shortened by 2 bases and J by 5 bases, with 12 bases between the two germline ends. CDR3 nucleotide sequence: TGTGCCAGCAGCCAATCGGACGGAGGGACTGAAGCTTTCTTT. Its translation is CASSQSDGGTEAFF.

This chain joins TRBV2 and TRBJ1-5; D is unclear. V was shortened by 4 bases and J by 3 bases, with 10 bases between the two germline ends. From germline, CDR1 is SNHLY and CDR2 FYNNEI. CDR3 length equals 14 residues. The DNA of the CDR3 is TGTGCCAGCAGTGGGAGCCAGGCCAATCAGCCCCAGCATTTT. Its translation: CASSGSQANQPQHF.

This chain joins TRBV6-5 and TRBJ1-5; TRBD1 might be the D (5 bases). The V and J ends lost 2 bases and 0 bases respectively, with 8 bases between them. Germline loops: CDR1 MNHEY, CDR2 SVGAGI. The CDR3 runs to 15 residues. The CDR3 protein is CASSYAGNSNQPQHF. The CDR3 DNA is TGTGCCAGCAGTTACGCAGGGAATAGCAATCAGCCCCAGCATTTT.

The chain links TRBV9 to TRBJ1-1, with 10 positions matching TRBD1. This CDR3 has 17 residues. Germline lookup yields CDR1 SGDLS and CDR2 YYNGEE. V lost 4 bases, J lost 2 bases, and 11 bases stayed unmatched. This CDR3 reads CASSSQGTGVRNTEAFF. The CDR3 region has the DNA TGTGCCAGCAGCTCCCAAGGGACAGGGGTAAGAAACACTGAAGCTTTCTTT.

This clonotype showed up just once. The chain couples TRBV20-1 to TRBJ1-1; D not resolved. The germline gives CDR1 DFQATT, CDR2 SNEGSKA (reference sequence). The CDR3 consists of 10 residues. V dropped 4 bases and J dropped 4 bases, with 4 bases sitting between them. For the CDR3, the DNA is TGCAGTGCTACGGCCACTGAAGCTTTCTTT. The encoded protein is CSATATEAFF.

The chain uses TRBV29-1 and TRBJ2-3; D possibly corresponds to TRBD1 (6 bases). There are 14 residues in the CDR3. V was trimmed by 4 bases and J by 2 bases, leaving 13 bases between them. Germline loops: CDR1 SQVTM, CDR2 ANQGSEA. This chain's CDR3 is CSVAQGTHTDTQYF. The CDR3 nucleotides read TGCAGCGTTGCCCAGGGGACCCACACAGATACGCAGTATTTT.

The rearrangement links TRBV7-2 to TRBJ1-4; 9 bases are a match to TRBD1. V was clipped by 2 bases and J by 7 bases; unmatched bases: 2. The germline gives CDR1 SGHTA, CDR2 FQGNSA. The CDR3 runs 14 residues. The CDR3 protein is CASSLWDRVEKLFF. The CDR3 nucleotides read TGTGCCAGCAGCTTATGGGACAGGGTTGAAAAACTGTTTTTT.

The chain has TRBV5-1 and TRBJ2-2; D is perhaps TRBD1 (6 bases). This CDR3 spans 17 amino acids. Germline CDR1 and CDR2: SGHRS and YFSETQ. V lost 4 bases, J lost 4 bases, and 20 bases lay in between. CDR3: CASSPDSGTHVTGELFF. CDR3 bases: TGCGCCAGCAGCCCTGACTCCGGGACACACGTCACCGGGGAGCTGTTTTTT. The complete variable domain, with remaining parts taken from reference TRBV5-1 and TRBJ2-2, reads KAGVTQTPRYLIKTRGQQVTLSCSPISGHRSVSWYQQTPGQGLQFLFEYFSETQRNKGNFPGRFSGRQFSNSRSEMNVSTLELGDSALYLCASSPDSGTHVTGELFFGEGSRLTVL.

Written as DNA, the CDR3 is TGCAGCGCAGGACGGCAACAAGAGACCCAGTACTTC. It specifies CSAGRQQETQYF. This chain uses TRBV29-1 with TRBJ2-5; D is uncertain. The CDR3 totals 12 residues. Germline assignment: CDR1 SQVTM and CDR2 ANQGSEA. Trimming pared 7 bases from V and 2 bases from J, leaving 11 bases between. Variable domain in full (rest from reference TRBV29-1 and TRBJ2-5): SAVISQKPSRDICQRGTSLTIQCQVDSQVTMMFWYRQQPGQSLTLIATANQGSEATYESGFVIDKFPISRPNLTFSTLTVSNMSPEDSSIYLCSAGRQQETQYFGPGTRLLVL.

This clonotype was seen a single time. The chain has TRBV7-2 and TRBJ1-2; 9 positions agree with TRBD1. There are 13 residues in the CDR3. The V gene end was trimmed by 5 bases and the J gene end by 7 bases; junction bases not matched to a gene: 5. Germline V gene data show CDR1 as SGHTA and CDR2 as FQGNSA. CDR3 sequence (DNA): TGTGCCAGCAGCCCCGGGACAGGGTTTGGCTACACCTTC. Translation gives CASSPGTGFGYTF. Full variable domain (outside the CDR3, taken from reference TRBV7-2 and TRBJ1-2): GAGVSQSPSNKVTEKGKDVELRCDPISGHTALYWYRQSLGQGLEFLIYFQGNSAPDKSGLPSDRFSAERTGGSVSTLTIQRTQQEDSAVYLCASSPGTGFGYTFGSGTRLTVV.

The CDR3 coding sequence is TGTGCCACCAGCGCACGACAGGGGGCGCGGACTGAAGCTTTCTTT. This gives the protein CATSARQGARTEAFF. The rearrangement links TRBV15 to TRBJ1-1; 10 bases align to TRBD1. Germline loops: CDR1 LNHNV, CDR2 YYDKDF (reference sequence). This CDR3 has 15 amino acids. The V and J ends lost 5 bases and 5 bases, in that order; junction bases with no gene match: 8.

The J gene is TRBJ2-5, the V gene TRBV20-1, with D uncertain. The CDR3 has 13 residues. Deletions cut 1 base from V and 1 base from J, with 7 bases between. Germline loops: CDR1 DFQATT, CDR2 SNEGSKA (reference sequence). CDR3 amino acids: CSARGLAQETQYF. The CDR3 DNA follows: TGCAGTGCTAGAGGGTTAGCCCAAGAGACCCAGTACTTC.

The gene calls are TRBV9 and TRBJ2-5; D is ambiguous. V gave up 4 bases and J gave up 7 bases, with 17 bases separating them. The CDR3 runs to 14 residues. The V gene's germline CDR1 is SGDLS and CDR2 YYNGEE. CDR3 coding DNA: TGTGCCAGCAGCCTTGGCCCCCCGCCTGGGACCCAGTACTTC. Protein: CASSLGPPPGTQYF.

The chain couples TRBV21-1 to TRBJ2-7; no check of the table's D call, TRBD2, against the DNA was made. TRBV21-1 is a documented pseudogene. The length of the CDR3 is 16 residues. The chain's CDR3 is CASSKVSSGNSYEQYF. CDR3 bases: TGTGCCAGCAGCAAAGTGTCTAGCGGGAACTCCTACGAGCAGTACTTC.

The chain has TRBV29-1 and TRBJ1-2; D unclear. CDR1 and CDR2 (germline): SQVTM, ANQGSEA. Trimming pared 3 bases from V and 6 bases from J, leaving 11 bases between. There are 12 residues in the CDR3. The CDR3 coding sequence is TGCAGCGTTGAGACCCCAACCCATGGCTACACCTTC. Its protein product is CSVETPTHGYTF.

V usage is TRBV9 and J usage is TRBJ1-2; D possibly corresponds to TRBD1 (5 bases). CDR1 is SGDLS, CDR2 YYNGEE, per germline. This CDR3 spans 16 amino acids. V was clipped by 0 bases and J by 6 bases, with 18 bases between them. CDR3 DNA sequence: TGTGCCAGCAGCGTAGATGCTTTGAGGGGTGGAAATGGCTACACCTTC. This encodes CASSVDALRGGNGYTF.

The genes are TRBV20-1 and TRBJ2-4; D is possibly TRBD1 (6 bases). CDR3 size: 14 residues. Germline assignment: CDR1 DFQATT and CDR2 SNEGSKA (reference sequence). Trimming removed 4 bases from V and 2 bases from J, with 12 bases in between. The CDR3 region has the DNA TGCAGTGCTAACAGGGCCGGGACCAAAAACATTCAGTACTTC. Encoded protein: CSANRAGTKNIQYF.

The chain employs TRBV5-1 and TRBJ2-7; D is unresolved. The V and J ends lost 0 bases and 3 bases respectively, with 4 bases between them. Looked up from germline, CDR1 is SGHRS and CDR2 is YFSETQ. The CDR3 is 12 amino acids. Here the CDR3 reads CASSLANYEQYF. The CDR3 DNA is TGCGCCAGCAGCTTGGCGAACTACGAGCAGTACTTC.

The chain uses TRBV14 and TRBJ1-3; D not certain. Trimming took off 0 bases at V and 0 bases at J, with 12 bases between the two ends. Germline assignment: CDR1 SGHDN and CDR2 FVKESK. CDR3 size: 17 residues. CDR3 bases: TGTGCCAGCAGCCAAGAAGTAAGGGTGAGCTCTGGAAACACCATATATTTT. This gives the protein CASSQEVRVSSGNTIYF.

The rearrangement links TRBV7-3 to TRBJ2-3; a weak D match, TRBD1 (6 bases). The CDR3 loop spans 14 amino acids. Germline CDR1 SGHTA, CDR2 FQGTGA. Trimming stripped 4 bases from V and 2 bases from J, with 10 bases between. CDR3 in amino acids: CASSWTDNTDTQYF. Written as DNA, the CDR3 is TGTGCCAGCAGCTGGACAGACAACACAGATACGCAGTATTTT.

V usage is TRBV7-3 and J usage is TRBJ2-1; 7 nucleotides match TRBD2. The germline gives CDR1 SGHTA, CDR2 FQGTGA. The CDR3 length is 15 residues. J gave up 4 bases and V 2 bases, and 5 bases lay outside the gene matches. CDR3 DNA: TGTGCCAGCAGCTTATATCCGGGGGGTTACAATGAGCAGTTCTTC. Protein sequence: CASSLYPGGYNEQFF.

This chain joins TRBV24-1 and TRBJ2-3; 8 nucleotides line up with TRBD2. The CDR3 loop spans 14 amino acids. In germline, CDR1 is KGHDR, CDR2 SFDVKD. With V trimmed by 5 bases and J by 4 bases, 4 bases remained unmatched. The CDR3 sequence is CATSAAGEADTQYF. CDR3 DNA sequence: TGTGCCACCAGTGCAGCGGGGGAGGCAGATACGCAGTATTTT.

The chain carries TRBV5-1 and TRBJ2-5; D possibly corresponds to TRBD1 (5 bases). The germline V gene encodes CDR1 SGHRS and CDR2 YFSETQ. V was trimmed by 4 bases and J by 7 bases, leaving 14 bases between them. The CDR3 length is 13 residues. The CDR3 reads CASSGTGLGTQYF. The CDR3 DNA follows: TGCGCCAGCAGCGGTACAGGATTGGGGACCCAGTACTTC.

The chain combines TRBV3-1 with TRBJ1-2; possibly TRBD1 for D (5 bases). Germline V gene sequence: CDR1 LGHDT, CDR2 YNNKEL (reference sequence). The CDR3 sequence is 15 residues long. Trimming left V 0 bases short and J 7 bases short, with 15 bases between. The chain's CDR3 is CASSQDQGSWSGYTF. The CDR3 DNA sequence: TGTGCCAGCAGCCAAGATCAGGGTTCCTGGTCTGGCTACACCTTC.

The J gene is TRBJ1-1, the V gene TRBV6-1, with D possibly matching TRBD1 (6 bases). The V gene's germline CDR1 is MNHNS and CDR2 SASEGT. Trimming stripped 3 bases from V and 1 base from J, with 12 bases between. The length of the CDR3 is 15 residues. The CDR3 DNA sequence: TGTGCCAGCAGTGACAGGACAGTAGCGAACACTGAAGCTTTCTTT. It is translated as CASSDRTVANTEAFF.

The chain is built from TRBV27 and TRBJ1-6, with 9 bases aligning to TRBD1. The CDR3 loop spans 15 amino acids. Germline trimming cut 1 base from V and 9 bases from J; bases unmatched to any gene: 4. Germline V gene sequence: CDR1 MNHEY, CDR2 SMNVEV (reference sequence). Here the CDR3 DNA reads TGTGCCAGCAGTTTATACGGGGGACAGGGTTCACCCCTCCACTTT. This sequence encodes CASSLYGGQGSPLHF.

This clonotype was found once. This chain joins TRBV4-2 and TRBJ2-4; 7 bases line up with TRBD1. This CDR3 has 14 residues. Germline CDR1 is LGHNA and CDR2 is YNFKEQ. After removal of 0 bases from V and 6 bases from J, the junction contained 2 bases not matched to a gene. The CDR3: CASSQEGTANIQYF. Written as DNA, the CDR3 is TGTGCCAGCAGCCAAGAGGGGACAGCAAACATTCAGTACTTC.

The CDR3 DNA follows: TGTGCCAGCTCACTCCCCTCAAGTTACTATGGCTACACCTTC. Protein sequence: CASSLPSSYYGYTF. V usage is TRBV18 and J usage is TRBJ1-2; D gene unclear. The CDR3 totals 14 residues. Deletions cut 4 bases from V and 3 bases from J, with 12 bases between. CDR1 is KGHSH and CDR2 is LQKENI in the germline V gene.

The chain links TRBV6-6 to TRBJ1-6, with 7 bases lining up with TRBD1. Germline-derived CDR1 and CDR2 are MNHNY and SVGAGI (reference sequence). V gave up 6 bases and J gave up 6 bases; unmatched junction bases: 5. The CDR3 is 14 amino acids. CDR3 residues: CASSLGQFNSPLHF. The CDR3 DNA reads TGTGCCAGCAGCCTGGGACAGTTTAATTCACCCCTCCACTTT.